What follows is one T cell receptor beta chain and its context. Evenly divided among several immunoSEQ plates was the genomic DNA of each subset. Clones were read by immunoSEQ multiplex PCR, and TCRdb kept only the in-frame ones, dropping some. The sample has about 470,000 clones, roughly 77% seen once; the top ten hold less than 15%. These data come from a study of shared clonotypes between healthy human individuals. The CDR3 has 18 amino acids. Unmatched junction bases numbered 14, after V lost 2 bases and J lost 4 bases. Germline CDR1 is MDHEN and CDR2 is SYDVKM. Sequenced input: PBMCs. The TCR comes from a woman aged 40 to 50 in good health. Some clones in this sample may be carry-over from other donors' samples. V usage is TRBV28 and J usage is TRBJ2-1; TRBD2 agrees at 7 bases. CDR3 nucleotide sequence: TGTGCCAGCAGTTTAGGTAGCGGGCCAACCTACTCTTACAATGAGCAGTTCTTC. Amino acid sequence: CASSLGSGPTYSYNEQFF. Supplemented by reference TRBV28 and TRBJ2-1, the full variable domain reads DVKVTQSSRYLVKRTGEKVFLECVQDMDHENMFWYRQDPGLGLRLIYFSYDVKMKEKGDIPEGYSVSREKKERFSLILESASTNQTSMYLCASSLGSGPTYSYNEQFFGPGTRLTVL.